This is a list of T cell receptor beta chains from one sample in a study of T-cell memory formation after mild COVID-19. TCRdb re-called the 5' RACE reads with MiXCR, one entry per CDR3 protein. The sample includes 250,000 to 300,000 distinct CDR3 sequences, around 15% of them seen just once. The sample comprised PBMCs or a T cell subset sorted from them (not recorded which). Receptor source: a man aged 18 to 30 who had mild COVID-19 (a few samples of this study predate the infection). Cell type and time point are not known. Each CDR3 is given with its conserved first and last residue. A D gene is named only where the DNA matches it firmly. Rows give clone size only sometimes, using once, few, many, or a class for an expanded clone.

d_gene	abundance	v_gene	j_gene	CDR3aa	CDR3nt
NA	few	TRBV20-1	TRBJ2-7	CSARLSTEQYF	TGCAGTGCTAGACTGTCTACTGAGCAGTACTTC
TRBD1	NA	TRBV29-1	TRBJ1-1	CSVGERGPTEAFF	TGCAGCGTTGGGGAGAGGGGGCCAACTGAAGCTTTCTTT
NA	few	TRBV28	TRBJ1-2	CASSLPGSPANYGYTF	TGTGCCAGCAGTTTGCCAGGGTCCCCAGCTAACTATGGCTACACCTTC
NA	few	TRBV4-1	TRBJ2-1	CASSQGRGFSYNEQFF	TGCGCCAGCAGCCAAGGACGGGGGTTCTCCTACAATGAGCAGTTCTTC
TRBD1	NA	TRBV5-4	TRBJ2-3	CASRPGTGGEGTDTQYF	TGTGCCAGCAGGCCGGGGACAGGGGGCGAGGGCACAGATACGCAGTATTTT
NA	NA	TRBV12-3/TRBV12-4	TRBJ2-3	CASSLFQSLGTDTQYF	TGTGCCAGCAGTTTATTCCAGTCTTTAGGGACAGATACGCAGTATTTT
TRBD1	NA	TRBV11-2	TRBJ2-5	CASSPGQGSETQYF	TGTGCCAGCAGTCCGGGACAGGGGTCAGAGACCCAGTACTTC
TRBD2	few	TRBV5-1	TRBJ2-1	CASSRTSGEGDEQFF	TGCGCCAGCAGCCGGACTAGCGGGGAGGGGGATGAGCAGTTCTTC
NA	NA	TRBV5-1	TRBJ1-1	CASSSRSPVNTEAFF	TGCGCCAGCAGCTCCCGATCTCCTGTGAACACTGAAGCTTTCTTT
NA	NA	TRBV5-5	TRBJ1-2	CASSWGAGANGYTF	TGTGCCAGCAGCTGGGGGGCCGGGGCCAATGGCTACACCTTC
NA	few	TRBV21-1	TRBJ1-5	CASSKEGRGVNQPQHF	TGTGCCAGCAGCAAAGAAGGCAGGGGTGTGAATCAGCCCCAGCATTTT
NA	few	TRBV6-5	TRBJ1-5	CASRNQGTSIQGNQPQHF	TGTGCCAGCAGAAACCAGGGGACCTCCATTCAGGGCAATCAGCCCCAGCATTTT
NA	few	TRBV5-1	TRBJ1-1	CASSQGPRNTEAFF	TGCGCCAGCAGCCAAGGACCGAGGAACACTGAAGCTTTCTTT
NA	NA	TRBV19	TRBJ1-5	CASSPRVHALGQPQHF	TGTGCCAGTAGTCCCAGGGTCCATGCCCTTGGACAGCCCCAGCATTTT
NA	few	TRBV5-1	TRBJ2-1	CASSLAVEGYNEQFF	TGCGCCAGCAGCTTGGCCGTCGAGGGGTACAATGAGCAGTTCTTC
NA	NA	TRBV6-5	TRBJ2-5	CASSFTGPRGTQYF	TGTGCCAGCAGTTTCACAGGGCCGAGGGGGACCCAGTACTTC
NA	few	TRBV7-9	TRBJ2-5	CASSPGMETQYF	TGTGCCAGCAGCCCGGGCATGGAGACCCAGTACTTC
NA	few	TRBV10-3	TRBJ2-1	CAISERGFTNNEQFF	TGTGCCATCAGTGAGAGGGGATTCACAAACAATGAGCAGTTCTTC
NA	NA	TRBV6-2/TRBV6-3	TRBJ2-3	CASMDSATQYF	TGTGCCAGCATGGACTCCGCGACGCAGTATTTT
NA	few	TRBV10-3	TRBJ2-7	CAISQDRAYEQYF	TGTGCCATCAGCCAGGACAGAGCCTACGAGCAGTACTTC
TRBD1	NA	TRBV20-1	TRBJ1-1	CSALDRGKTEAFF	TGCAGTGCCCTGGACAGGGGCAAGACTGAAGCTTTCTTT
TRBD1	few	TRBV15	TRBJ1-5	CATSRDGTVIPMDLNQPQHF	TGTGCCACCAGCAGAGACGGGACAGTGATCCCAATGGACCTCAATCAGCCCCAGCATTTT
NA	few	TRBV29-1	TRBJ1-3	CSVARRSTVGNTIYF	TGCAGCGTTGCCCGAAGGTCGACAGTTGGAAACACCATATATTTT